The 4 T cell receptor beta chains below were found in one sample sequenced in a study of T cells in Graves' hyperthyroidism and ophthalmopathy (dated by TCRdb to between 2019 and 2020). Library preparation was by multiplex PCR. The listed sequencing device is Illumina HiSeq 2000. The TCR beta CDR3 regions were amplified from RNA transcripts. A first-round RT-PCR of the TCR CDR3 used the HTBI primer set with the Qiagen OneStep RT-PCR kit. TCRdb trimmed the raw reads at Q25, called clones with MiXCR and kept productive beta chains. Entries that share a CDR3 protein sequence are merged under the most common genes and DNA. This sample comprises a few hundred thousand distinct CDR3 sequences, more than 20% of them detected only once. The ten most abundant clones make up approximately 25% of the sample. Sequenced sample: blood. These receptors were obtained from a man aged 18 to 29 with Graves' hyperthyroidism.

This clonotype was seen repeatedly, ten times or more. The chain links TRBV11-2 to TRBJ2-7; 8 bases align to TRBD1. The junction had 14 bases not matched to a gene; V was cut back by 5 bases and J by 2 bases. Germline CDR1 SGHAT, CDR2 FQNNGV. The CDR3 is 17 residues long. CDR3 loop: CASSTHRGARLAYEQYF. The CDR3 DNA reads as TGTGCCAGCAGCACCCACAGGGGGGCACGTCTCGCCTACGAGCAGTACTTC.

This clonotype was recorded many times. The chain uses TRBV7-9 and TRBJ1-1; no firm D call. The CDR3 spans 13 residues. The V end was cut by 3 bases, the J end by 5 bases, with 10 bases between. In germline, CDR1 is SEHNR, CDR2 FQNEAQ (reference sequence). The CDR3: CASSLGMRTEAFF. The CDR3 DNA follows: TGTGCCAGCAGCTTGGGAATGAGGACTGAAGCTTTCTTT.

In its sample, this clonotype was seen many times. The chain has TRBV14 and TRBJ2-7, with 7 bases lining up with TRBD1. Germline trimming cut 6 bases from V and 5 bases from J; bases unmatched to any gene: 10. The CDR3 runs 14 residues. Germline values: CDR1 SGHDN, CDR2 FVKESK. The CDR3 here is CASSLSSQGNEQYF. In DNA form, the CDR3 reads TGTGCCAGCAGTCTCTCCTCACAGGGGAACGAGCAGTACTTC. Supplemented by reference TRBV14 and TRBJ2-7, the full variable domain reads EAGVTQFPSHSVIEKGQTVTLRCDPISGHDNLYWYRRVMGKEIKFLLHFVKESKQDESGMPNNRFLAERTGGTYSTLKVQPAELEDSGVYFCASSLSSQGNEQYFGPGTRLTVT.

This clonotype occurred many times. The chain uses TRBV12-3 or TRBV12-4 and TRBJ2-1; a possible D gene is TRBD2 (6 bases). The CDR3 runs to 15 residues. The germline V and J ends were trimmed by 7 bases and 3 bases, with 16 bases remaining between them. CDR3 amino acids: CASTTGTPFYNEQFF. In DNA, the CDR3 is TGTGCCAGCACCACCGGGACTCCCTTCTACAATGAGCAGTTCTTC.